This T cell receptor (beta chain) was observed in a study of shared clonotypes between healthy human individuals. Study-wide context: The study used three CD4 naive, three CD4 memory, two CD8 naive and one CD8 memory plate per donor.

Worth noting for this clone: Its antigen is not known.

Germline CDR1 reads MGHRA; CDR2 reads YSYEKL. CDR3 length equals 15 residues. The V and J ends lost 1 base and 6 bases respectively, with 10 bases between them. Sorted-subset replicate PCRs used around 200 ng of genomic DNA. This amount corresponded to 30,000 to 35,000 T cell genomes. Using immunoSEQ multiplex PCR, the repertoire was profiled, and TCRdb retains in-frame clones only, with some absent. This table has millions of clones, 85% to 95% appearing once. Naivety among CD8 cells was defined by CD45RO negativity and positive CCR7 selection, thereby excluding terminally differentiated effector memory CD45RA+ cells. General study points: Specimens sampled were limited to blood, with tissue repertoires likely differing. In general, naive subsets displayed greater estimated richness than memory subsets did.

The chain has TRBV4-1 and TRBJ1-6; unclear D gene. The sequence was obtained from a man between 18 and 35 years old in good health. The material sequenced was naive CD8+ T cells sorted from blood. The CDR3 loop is CASSQAYSSNSPLHF. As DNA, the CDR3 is TGCGCCAGCAGCCAAGCATACAGTTCTAATTCACCCCTCCACTTT.